The clone carrying this T cell receptor (beta chain) was found many times. Trimming removed 5 bases from V and 6 bases from J; junction bases left unmatched: 9. This CDR3 has 15 residues. 5'RACE template switching added a universal primer site and UMIs to TCR cDNA. One entry per CDR3 protein, called by TCRdb with MiXCR from the 5' RACE reads. Seen here are 42,000 or so distinct CDR3 sequences, 6.8% observed once, and the top ten hold about 15%. This sample was taken from a study of T cells after yellow fever vaccination. Study as a whole: Fractions low in cell number were prepared with SMART-Seq v4 Ultra Low Input. Findings of the study overall: Relatively few clonotypes were ones that appeared in both CD4 and CD8 compartments. Most primary-vaccination clones reappeared after the booster (about 97% CD4, more than 70% CD8).

The chain uses TRBV12-3 or TRBV12-4 and TRBJ2-1; 8 bases line up with TRBD2. The TCR originated in a man under 40 who received the YFV17D yellow fever vaccine. The source was CD8+ T cells not binding an NS4B(214-222) dextramer, sorted from PBMCs, collected 45 days after the yellow fever booster vaccination. The CDR3 is CASSRTAGVFNEQFF. CDR3 coding DNA: TGTGCCAGCAGTCGGACAGCGGGAGTTTTCAATGAGCAGTTCTTC.